This TCR beta chain derives from a study of response to subunit inactivated influenza vaccine. TCRdb reprocessed the RT-PCR reads via MiXCR and lists one record per CDR3 protein. The sample contains fewer than 750,000 distinct CDR3 sequences, around 15% of which appear only once. This clonotype was detected only a few times. Per the germline V gene, CDR1 is SGHVS and CDR2 is FQNEAQ. The CDR3 extends over 15 amino acids. V was clipped by 3 bases and J by 4 bases, with 13 bases between them. The rearrangement links TRBV7-8 to TRBJ1-5, with D unresolved. The clonotype originates from a man between 45 and 60 years old who received an inactivated influenza vaccine. The sample was PBMCs from blood, taken about 13 days after vaccination. The CDR3 DNA reads as TGTGCCAGCAGCTTCGAGAGGGTGGTGAATCAGCCCCAGCATTTT. It translates to CASSFERVVNQPQHF.